The rows below give T cell receptor beta chains drawn from one sample of a study of cytomegalovirus exposure and HLA in healthy donors. Clones were read by immunoSEQ multiplex PCR, and TCRdb kept only the in-frame ones, dropping some. The sample yields around 140,000 clones, around 75% seen once. The sequencing input was PBMCs. These receptor sequences come from a young man in good health and CMV-seronegative. The CDR3 runs from the conserved cysteine through the conserved F or W.

cdr3_length,j_call,v_call,cdr3_aa
11,TRBJ2-5,TRBV2,CASSATRLQYF
16,TRBJ2-1,TRBV10-2,CASSPTPGQANNEQFF
14,TRBJ1-6,TRBV5-1,CASSGGGGNSPLHF
16,TRBJ2-2,TRBV5-1,CASSLDPSGNTGELFF
16,TRBJ2-1,TRBV4-2,CASSLRTGSSYNEQFF
14,TRBJ1-2,TRBV30,CAWSEDRTFYGYTF
15,TRBJ2-4,TRBV27,CASSRGGQGPNIQYF
15,TRBJ1-1,TRBV5-6,CASSIGQFMNTEAFF
13,TRBJ2-2,TRBV29-1,CSAGDRAPGELFF
13,TRBJ1-2,TRBV7-9,CASSFPLRKGYTF
16,TRBJ1-3,TRBV4-1,CASSHTTGASGNTIYF
17,TRBJ2-1,TRBV2,CASSDPSREDPHQEQFF
14,TRBJ2-7,TRBV11-2,CASSLERGQREQYF
16,TRBJ2-1,TRBV11-2,CASSWASSGTYNEQFF
13,TRBJ2-7,TRBV6-1,CASSGTGSYEQYF
15,TRBJ1-4,TRBV7-9,CASSLSEPGGEKLFF